These T cell receptor beta chains were read from a single sample in a study of beta chain features in type 1 diabetes. Profiling relied on immunoSEQ multiplex PCR, and the TCRdb table lists in-frame clones only, not all of them. The sample lists about 190,000 clones; around 8% were seen once. The specimen was central memory CD4+ T cells from blood. These receptors all come from a woman between 40 and 55 years old with type 1 diabetes. Both conserved end residues are part of each CDR3. A D gene is named only where the DNA matches it firmly. Clone size is stated in some rows and not others, as once, few, many or a class when expanded.

clone_size j_call v_call d_call cdr3_nt cdr3_aa
few TRBJ1-1 TRBV28 NA TGTGCCAGCAGAACGTACAGGGTGAACACTGAAGCTTTCTTT CASRTYRVNTEAFF
NA TRBJ1-1 TRBV9 TRBD1 TGTGCCAGCAGCGCCTTTACGGGACAGGGGGTCACTGAAGCTTTCTTT CASSAFTGQGVTEAFF
few TRBJ2-7 TRBV18 TRBD2 TGTGCCAGCTCACCCGGGACTAGCCAAATCCACGAGCAGTACTTC CASSPGTSQIHEQYF
few TRBJ2-7 TRBV28 NA TGTGCCAGCAGTTCGAGCCCCGGGCAGGGTAGATACGAGCAGTACTTC CASSSSPGQGRYEQYF
NA TRBJ1-4 TRBV7-9 NA TGTGCCAGCAGCTTAGGGCTACGGGCTAATGAAAAACTGTTTTTT CASSLGLRANEKLFF
few TRBJ2-5 TRBV7-2 TRBD2 TGTGCCAGCAGTCCATCGACGAGCGGGGCGTGGGAGACCCAGTACTTC CASSPSTSGAWETQYF
NA TRBJ1-5 TRBV2 NA TGTGCCAGCAGTGATCGGGGTACTCAGCCCCAGCATTTT CASSDRGTQPQHF
NA TRBJ2-1 TRBV6-5 NA TGTGCCAGCAGCCCCGGCCTGAAGGGGAATGAGCAGTTCTTC CASSPGLKGNEQFF
few TRBJ1-2 TRBV7-8 TRBD1 TGTGCCAGCAGCTTTACAGGGGGCGAGGGTGGCTACACCTTC CASSFTGGEGGYTF
few TRBJ1-6 TRBV28 TRBD1 TGTGCCAGCAGTCCCCGACAGGGATCGGGCATTACTTCACCCCTCCACTTT CASSPRQGSGITSPLHF
few TRBJ1-1 TRBV6-5 TRBD1 TGTGCCACTAACAGGGGGGAGGCGACTGAAGCTTTCTTT CATNRGEATEAFF
few TRBJ2-2 TRBV11-2 NA TGTGCCAGCAGCTTAGGCGCGGGCACCGGGGAGCTGTTTTTT CASSLGAGTGELFF
NA TRBJ2-1 TRBV7-3 TRBD2 TGTGCCAGCAGCTCGTCCCAAGCGGGAGACAAAAATGAGCAGTTCTTC CASSSSQAGDKNEQFF
few TRBJ2-1 TRBV6-6 TRBD2 TGTGCCAGCAGGACCGGGACTAGCGGGAGGGGTGAGCAGTTCTTC CASRTGTSGRGEQFF
NA TRBJ2-3 TRBV5-4 TRBD1 TGTGCCAGCAGCTGGGGACAGGGTAGCACAGATACGCAGTATTTT CASSWGQGSTDTQYF
few TRBJ2-1 TRBV18 TRBD2 TGTGCCAGCTCGGGATCTAGCGGGGCCTATTACAATGAGCAGTTCTTC CASSGSSGAYYNEQFF
NA TRBJ2-1 TRBV29-1 TRBD2 TGCAGCGTTGGAAGAGAGGGACTAGCAGTTAGCAATGAGCAGTTCTTC CSVGREGLAVSNEQFF
few TRBJ1-2 TRBV2 TRBD1 TGTGCCAGCGGAGCCGGGACAGCAAACTATGGCTACACCTTC CASGAGTANYGYTF
few TRBJ2-7 TRBV2 TRBD1 TGTGCCAGCGGGAAACAGGGGGCGAGCGCCTACGAGCAGTACTTC CASGKQGASAYEQYF
NA TRBJ2-2 TRBV6-1 NA TGTGCCAGCAGCCCCCCGAGACAGAACGGGGAGCTGTTTTTT CASSPPRQNGELFF
few TRBJ1-4 TRBV7-9 NA TGTGCCAGCAGCACCCGTCGGGGGGCAACTAATGAAAAACTGTTTTTT CASSTRRGATNEKLFF
NA TRBJ2-5 TRBV10-3 TRBD1 TGTGCCATCAGTGAGCCGACCCGGGGACAGTTTCAAGAGACCCAGTACTTC CAISEPTRGQFQETQYF
NA TRBJ2-3 TRBV25-1 TRBD2 TGTGCCAGCATCGGGACTAGCGGGGGCGGAACAGATACGCAGTATTTT CASIGTSGGGTDTQYF
few TRBJ2-3 TRBV7-3 TRBD2 TGTGCCAGCAGCCACCCGGGGGGAACGCAGTATTTT CASSHPGGTQYF
few TRBJ2-7 TRBV19 NA TGTGCCAGCAAACAGGGAAACGAGCAGTACTTC CASKQGNEQYF
NA TRBJ2-2 TRBV7-3 NA TGTGCCAGCAGCTCGAGATCCTCGGGCACCGGGGAGCTGTTTTTT CASSSRSSGTGELFF
few TRBJ2-1 TRBV9 NA TGTGCCAGCAGCGTGCTCGGGGGAGGTAGTGAGCAGTTCTTC CASSVLGGGSEQFF
NA TRBJ2-6 TRBV28 NA TGTGCCAGCAGTTTGGGGGCGCTGGCTGGGGCCAACGTCCTGACTTTC CASSLGALAGANVLTF
NA TRBJ2-3 TRBV27 NA TGTGCCAGCAGTCGAAAGGACTATCACACAGATACGCAGTATTTT CASSRKDYHTDTQYF